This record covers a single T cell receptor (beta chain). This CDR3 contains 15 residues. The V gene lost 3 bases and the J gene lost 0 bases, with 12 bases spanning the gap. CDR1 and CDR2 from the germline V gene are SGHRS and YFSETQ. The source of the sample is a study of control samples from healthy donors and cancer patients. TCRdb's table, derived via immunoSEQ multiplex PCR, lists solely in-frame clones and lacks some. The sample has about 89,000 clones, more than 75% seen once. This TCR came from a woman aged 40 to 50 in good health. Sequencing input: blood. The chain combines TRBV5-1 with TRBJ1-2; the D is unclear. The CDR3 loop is CASSSGYSTNYGYTF. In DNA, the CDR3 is TGCGCCAGCAGCTCTGGTTACAGTACTAACTATGGCTACACCTTC. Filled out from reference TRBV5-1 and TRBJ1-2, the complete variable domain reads KAGVTQTPRYLIKTRGQQVTLSCSPISGHRSVSWYQQTPGQGLQFLFEYFSETQRNKGNFPGRFSGRQFSNSRSEMNVSTLELGDSALYLCASSSGYSTNYGYTFGSGTRLTVV.